The 28 T cell receptor beta chains below all came from one sample that was sequenced in a study of T cell changes during pregnancy in multiple sclerosis. Here immunoSEQ multiplex PCR was the method, and the copy in TCRdb shows in-frame clones only, minus some. Of about 60,000 clones listed, about 91% are singletons. Here the sequenced sample was CD4+ T cells from peripheral blood mononuclear cells, taken in the second trimester of pregnancy. These TCRs come from a female donor with multiple sclerosis, enrolled in a pregnancy study.

The V gene is TRBV7-3, the J gene TRBJ2-3, with TRBD1 as a possible D gene (6 bases). Trimming removed 4 bases at V and 0 bases at J, with 8 bases between. From germline, CDR1 is SGHTA and CDR2 FQGTGA. The length of the CDR3 is 14 residues. CDR3 sequence reads: CASSSGHSTDTQYF. For the CDR3, the DNA is TGTGCCAGCAGCTCGGGACACAGCACAGATACGCAGTATTTT.

This chain links TRBV6-6 with TRBJ1-2; D gene ambiguous. The V end lost 5 bases, the J end lost 0 bases, and 13 bases lay between the germline ends. CDR1 MNHNY and CDR2 SVGAGI come from the germline V gene (reference sequence). This CDR3 has 15 amino acids. CDR3 region: CASSPSFVANYGYTF. CDR3 DNA sequence: TGTGCCAGCAGTCCCTCTTTTGTAGCTAACTATGGCTACACCTTC.

This sequence joins TRBV6-1 and TRBJ2-7; D call uncertain. The CDR3 is 13 amino acids. Trimming took off 3 bases at V and 1 base at J, with 7 bases between the two ends. Per germline, CDR1 MNHNS and CDR2 SASEGT. CDR3 DNA sequence: TGTGCCAGCAGTGACCTTTTGTCCTACGAGCAGTACTTC. Translated, it gives CASSDLLSYEQYF.

This chain connects TRBV5-1 to TRBJ1-4; no clear D gene. Trimming pared 6 bases from V and 4 bases from J, leaving 10 bases between. This CDR3 has 13 residues. CDR1 and CDR2 (germline): SGHRS, YFSETQ. The chain's CDR3 is CASKRDINEKLFF. The CDR3 coding sequence is TGCGCCAGCAAACGGGATATTAATGAAAAACTGTTTTTT.

The chain employs TRBV19 and TRBJ2-1; 14 positions match TRBD2. Looked up from germline, CDR1 is LNHDA and CDR2 is SQIVND (reference sequence). The CDR3 has 16 residues. The V gene end was trimmed by 2 bases and the J gene end by 9 bases; junction bases not matched to a gene: 6. The DNA for the CDR3 is TGTGCCAGTAGTATACCAGGGGGGACTAGCGGGGGTGAGCAGTTCTTC. Translation gives CASSIPGGTSGGEQFF. The full variable domain, with the rest looked up from reference TRBV19 and TRBJ2-1, is DGGITQSPKYLFRKEGQNVTLSCEQNLNHDAMYWYRQDPGQGLRLIYYSQIVNDFQKGDIAEGYSVSREKKESFPLTVTSAQKNPTAFYLCASSIPGGTSGGEQFFGPGTRLTVL.

The count of this clone is one. The chain joins TRBV5-1 to TRBJ1-4, with D possibly TRBD1 on 6 matching bases. V lost 0 bases and J lost 6, with 12 bases in between. Germline V gene data show CDR1 as SGHRS and CDR2 as YFSETQ. The length of the CDR3 is 15 residues. The CDR3 DNA reads TGCGCCAGCAGCTTGGACCCAGGGGTGGATGAAAAACTGTTTTTT. It yields the protein CASSLDPGVDEKLFF.

The rearrangement uses TRBV19 and TRBJ2-1; 8 bases agree with TRBD2. Trimming at V came to 5 bases and at J to 2 bases, leaving 5 bases not matched to a gene. This CDR3 has 15 amino acids. Germline-derived CDR1 and CDR2 are LNHDA and SQIVND (reference sequence). The CDR3 DNA sequence: TGTGCCAGTAGTGGGACTAGAAAGCCCTACAATGAGCAGTTCTTC. Amino acids: CASSGTRKPYNEQFF.

V and J are TRBV7-9 and TRBJ2-3; no clear D. The CDR3 contains 12 residues. CDR1 and CDR2 from the germline V gene are SEHNR and FQNEAQ (reference sequence). V gave up 5 bases and J gave up 6 bases, with 9 bases separating them. CDR3 nucleotides: TGTGCCAGCAGCCTAGTCGGGGATACGCAGTATTTT. It codes for CASSLVGDTQYF.

A few counts support this clone. V is TRBV30 and J is TRBJ1-1; possible D gene TRBD1, 5 bases. CDR3 length: 12 amino acids. The V end lost 1 base, the J end lost 3 bases, and 6 bases lay between the germline ends. Germline V gene sequence: CDR1 GTSNPN, CDR2 SVGIG (reference sequence). The CDR3 reads CAWSEGYTEAFF. CDR3 nucleotides: TGTGCCTGGAGTGAGGGGTACACTGAAGCTTTCTTT.

The rearrangement joins TRBV9 to TRBJ2-3; the match to TRBD2 covers 10 bases. Trimming removed 3 bases from V and 1 base from J; junction bases left unmatched: 5. The CDR3 runs to 16 residues. Germline V gives CDR1 SGDLS, CDR2 YYNGEE. Written as DNA, the CDR3 is TGTGCCAGCAGCGGAGCGGGAGGGGTGGGCACAGATACGCAGTATTTT. Its translation is CASSGAGGVGTDTQYF.

This chain links TRBV18 with TRBJ1-2; no definite D call. CDR3 size: 14 residues. Germline lookup yields CDR1 KGHSH and CDR2 LQKENI. V lost 2 bases to trimming and J lost 8 bases, with 15 bases between them. CDR3 loop: CASSPSGEGEGYTF. In nucleotides, the CDR3 is TGTGCCAGCTCACCAAGTGGGGAGGGCGAAGGCTACACCTTC. The variable domain in full, with the rest retrieved from reference TRBV18 and TRBJ1-2, is NAGVMQNPRHLVRRRGQEARLRCSPMKGHSHVYWYRQLPEEGLKFMVYLQKENIIDESGMPKERFSAEFPKEGPSILRIQQVVRGDSAAYFCASSPSGEGEGYTFGSGTRLTVV.

V is TRBV15 and J is TRBJ1-2; 7 bases match TRBD1. V dropped 5 bases and J dropped 12; count of bases not matched to a gene: 9. CDR3 length equals 12 residues. Germline V gene data show CDR1 as LNHNV and CDR2 as YYDKDF (reference sequence). Written as DNA, the CDR3 is TGTGCCACCAGCCCCCGGACAGGCCCGGACACCTTC. Residues: CATSPRTGPDTF.

The CDR3, as DNA: TGTGCCAGCAGTGAGGGGGCGGTCGGGGAGCTGTTTTTT. This gives the protein CASSEGAVGELFF. The rearrangement joins TRBV2 to TRBJ2-2; a weak D match, TRBD1 (6 bases). Germline V lookup: CDR1 SNHLY, CDR2 FYNNEI. The length of the CDR3 is 13 residues. Trimming took off 3 bases at V and 7 bases at J, with 9 bases between the two ends.

The rearrangement links TRBV14 to TRBJ2-7; 10 nucleotides align to TRBD2. V trimming: 4 bases; J trimming: 10 bases; junction bases outside the gene matches: 16. The CDR3 length is 16 residues. From germline, CDR1 is SGHDN and CDR2 FVKESK. CDR3 DNA sequence: TGTGCCAGCAGCCGGAGGACTAGCGGCTTTGCCCAATATCAGTACTTC. Protein: CASSRRTSGFAQYQYF.

The rearrangement links TRBV6-5 to TRBJ2-7; 7 nucleotides line up with TRBD2. CDR1 is MNHEY, CDR2 SVGAGI, per germline. The CDR3 sequence is 14 residues long. The trim removed 6 bases at V and 4 bases at J, leaving 9 bases unmatched. The CDR3 loop reads CASRWASGRYEQYF. The CDR3 nucleotides read TGTGCCAGCAGATGGGCTAGCGGCAGGTACGAGCAGTACTTC.

The chain links TRBV6-1 to TRBJ1-3; D is undetermined. V was trimmed by 4 bases and J by 0 bases, leaving 10 bases between them. There are 15 residues in the CDR3. The V gene's germline CDR1 is MNHNS and CDR2 SASEGT. The chain's CDR3 is CASSAQSSSGNTIYF. CDR3 DNA: TGTGCCAGCAGTGCCCAGTCTAGCTCTGGAAACACCATATATTTT.

The chain employs TRBV7-9 and TRBJ1-6; D is uncertain. CDR3 length: 15 amino acids. CDR1 is SEHNR, CDR2 FQNEAQ, per germline (reference sequence). Trimming took off 1 base at V and 9 bases at J, with 13 bases between the two ends. Here the CDR3 DNA reads TGTGCCAGCAGCTTAGAACAGTCATCGACTTCACCCCTCCACTTT. Encoded protein: CASSLEQSSTSPLHF. Variable domain in full (rest from reference TRBV7-9 and TRBJ1-6): DTGVSQNPRHKITKRGQNVTFRCDPISEHNRLYWYRQTLGQGPEFLTYFQNEAQLEKSRLLSDRFSAERPKGSFSTLEIQRTEQGDSAMYLCASSLEQSSTSPLHFGNGTRLTVT.

This chain uses TRBV5-8 with TRBJ2-2; 8 bases are shared with TRBD1. V shed 4 bases and J 1 base; nucleotides not matched to a gene: 3. CDR1 SGHTS and CDR2 YDEGEE come from the germline V gene. This CDR3 region has 15 residues. CDR3: CASSPGQGNTGELFF. CDR3 DNA sequence: TGTGCCAGCAGCCCCGGACAGGGGAACACCGGGGAGCTGTTTTTT. Full variable domain (missing parts from reference TRBV5-8 and TRBJ2-2): EAGVTQSPTHLIKTRGQQATLRCSPISGHTSVYWYQQALGLGLQFLLWYDEGEERNRGNFPPRFSGRQFPNYSSELNVNALELEDSALYLCASSPGQGNTGELFFGEGSRLTVL.

The chain combines TRBV7-2 with TRBJ1-1, with a weak D call TRBD1 (6 bases). Germline CDR1 is SGHTA and CDR2 is FQGNSA. The ends were cut back, 7 bases at V and 5 bases at J, with 14 bases in the middle. The CDR3 has 13 amino acids. CDR3 nucleotides: TGTGCCAGCATCCTGCTCAGGGGAACTGAAGCTTTCTTT. Amino acids: CASILLRGTEAFF.

The chain couples TRBV15 to TRBJ2-5, with D unresolved. The V end lost 1 base, the J end lost 4 bases, and 4 bases lay between the germline ends. The CDR3 sequence is 12 residues long. Germline values: CDR1 LNHNV, CDR2 YYDKDF (reference sequence). CDR3 region: CATSRGAETQYF. CDR3 in DNA: TGTGCCACCAGCAGAGGCGCAGAGACCCAGTACTTC.

The chain is built from TRBV30 and TRBJ1-1; 9 bases are shared with TRBD1. The ends lost 0 bases at V and 9 bases at J; junction bases unmatched: 5. CDR3 length: 13 residues. Germline V lookup: CDR1 GTSNPN, CDR2 SVGIG (reference sequence). This chain's CDR3 is CAWSVWGTGKAFF. The CDR3 coding sequence is TGTGCCTGGAGTGTATGGGGGACAGGGAAAGCTTTCTTT.

The chain is built from TRBV7-9 and TRBJ2-7, with 10 bases matching TRBD1. Germline CDR1 SEHNR, CDR2 FQNEAQ (reference sequence). Germline trimming cut 5 bases from V and 12 bases from J; bases unmatched to any gene: 10. The CDR3 extends over 13 amino acids. CDR3 sequence (DNA): TGTGCCAGCAGCACCGGACAGGGGGGTCGAGGGTACTTC. Protein sequence: CASSTGQGGRGYF.

The chain combines TRBV6-6 with TRBJ2-1; 9 nucleotides match TRBD2. This CDR3 comprises 16 residues. CDR1 and CDR2 (germline): MNHNY, SVGAGI (reference sequence). V shed 0 bases and J 7 bases; nucleotides not matched to a gene: 7. CDR3 bases: TGTGCCAGCAGTTACTCAATTGCGGGGGGGGCTAATGAGCAGTTCTTC. This gives the protein CASSYSIAGGANEQFF.

This clone has just a few counts. The chain links TRBV6-5 to TRBJ1-6, with D unclear. Per germline, CDR1 MNHEY and CDR2 SVGAGI. The length of the CDR3 is 14 residues. The V gene lost 0 bases and the J gene lost 6 bases, with 6 bases spanning the gap. The CDR3 is CASSYSSVNSPLHF. Here the CDR3 DNA reads TGTGCCAGCAGTTACTCGTCGGTTAATTCACCCCTCCACTTT.

The V and J genes are TRBV30 and TRBJ1-2; weak D call: TRBD1 (5 bases). The CDR3 contains 14 residues. V was pared by 3 bases and J by 4 bases, with 15 bases between. Germline V CDR1 and CDR2: GTSNPN, SVGIG (reference sequence). The CDR3 bases are TGTGCCTGGAGGAGGGAGGGGCGAGGCTATGGCTACACCTTC. Residues: CAWRREGRGYGYTF.

The V call is TRBV27, the J call TRBJ2-3; 8 bases are shared with TRBD2. The CDR3 contains 15 residues. Looked up from germline, CDR1 is MNHEY and CDR2 is SMNVEV (reference sequence). The J segment lost 2 bases and the V segment lost 3 bases, leaving 4 bases of the junction unmatched. The CDR3 spells CASSLQAGVTDTQYF. The CDR3 DNA sequence: TGTGCCAGCAGTTTGCAAGCGGGGGTCACAGATACGCAGTATTTT.

Judged by abundance, this clone is medium-sized. The gene calls are TRBV7-2 and TRBJ1-5; maybe TRBD1 (5 bases). Germline values: CDR1 SGHTA, CDR2 FQGNSA. The length of the CDR3 is 15 residues. V was pared by 5 bases and J by 0 bases, with 11 bases between. The CDR3 here is CASSDRGISNQPQHF. DNA for the CDR3: TGTGCCAGCAGCGACCGGGGGATTAGCAATCAGCCCCAGCATTTT.

This clone came up once. The chain has TRBV28 and TRBJ2-2; 7 nucleotides line up with TRBD1. The CDR3 has 14 amino acids. CDR1 MDHEN and CDR2 SYDVKM come from the germline V gene. V shed 6 bases and J 3 bases; nucleotides not matched to a gene: 4. The CDR3 loop is CASRPGTDTGELFF. The CDR3 DNA is TGTGCCAGCAGACCCGGGACAGACACCGGGGAGCTGTTTTTT.